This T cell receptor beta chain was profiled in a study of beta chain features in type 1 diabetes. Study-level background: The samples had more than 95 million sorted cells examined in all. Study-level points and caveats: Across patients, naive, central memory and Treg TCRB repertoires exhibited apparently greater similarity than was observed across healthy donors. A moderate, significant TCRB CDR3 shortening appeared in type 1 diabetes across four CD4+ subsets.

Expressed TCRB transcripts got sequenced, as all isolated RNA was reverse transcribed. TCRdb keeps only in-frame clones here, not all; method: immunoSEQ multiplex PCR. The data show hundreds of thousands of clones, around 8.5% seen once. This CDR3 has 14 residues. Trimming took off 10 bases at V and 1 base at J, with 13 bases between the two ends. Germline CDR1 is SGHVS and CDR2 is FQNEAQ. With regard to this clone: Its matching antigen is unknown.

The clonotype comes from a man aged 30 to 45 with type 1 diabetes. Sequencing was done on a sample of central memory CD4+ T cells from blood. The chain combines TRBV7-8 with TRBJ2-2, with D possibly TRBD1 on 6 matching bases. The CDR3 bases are TGTGCCATAAAACAGGGAAGGAACACCGGGGAGCTGTTTTTT. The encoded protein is CAIKQGRNTGELFF.